This TCR beta chain was captured by sequencing in a study of T-cell reconstitution after alpha-beta-depleted transplantation in children. Notes on this clonotype: Its antigen is undetermined.

Unique molecular identifiers were used in preparing the TCRbeta library. TCRdb reprocessed the PCR reads with MiXCR, giving one entry per CDR3 protein. The sample records 440,000 or so distinct CDR3 sequences, over 40% being singletons. The CDR3 is 13 amino acids. Germline loops: CDR1 SGDLS, CDR2 YYNGEE. V gave up 2 bases and J gave up 4 bases, with 9 bases separating them. Regarding the study as a whole: Recipient T cells and thymic progenitors that survived gave rise to the high TCRbeta diversity observed at day 60 in some patients. In patients about two months after transplant, alpha-beta T cells reportedly arose from several hundred expanded graft clones. The authors attributed T-cell counts and diversity one year after transplant mostly to newly produced T cells.

This chain joins TRBV9 and TRBJ1-2; D is unresolved. This clonotype was sampled from a girl aged 2 to 9 with aplastic anemia, due to receive a stem cell transplant. This specimen consisted of PBMCs, obtained before TCRalphabeta/CD19-depleted stem cell transplant. The CDR3 loop reads CASSVGHLYGYTF. CDR3 DNA: TGTGCCAGCAGCGTGGGTCACCTCTATGGCTACACCTTC.